This T cell receptor beta chain was identified in a study of early T cells in non-severe SARS-CoV-2 infection listed by TCRdb under 2021. For context, the study as a whole: Bulk RNA from unsorted whole blood was used for TCR sequencing, so alpha and beta chains could not be paired.

Overall study results and their limits: Matching against VDJdb was skewed toward anti-spike CD8 responses, likely underestimated virus-specific expansions, and missed private and CD4 specificities.

A case-control design nested within a healthcare worker cohort in London, UK, was used, with weekly nasopharyngeal swab PCR tests and blood sampling performed. Healthcare workers were recruited during the week of the UK lockdown, between 23 and 31 March 2020, and followed weekly for up to 16 weeks. Including cysteine and phenylalanine, the CDR3 has 12 amino acids. Just CDR3 DNA is preserved here, 36 bases in frame from base 1. V loses 5 bases, J loses 8 bases, and the germline ends lie 12 bases apart. Library preparation was by 5' RACE. TCRdb records NextSeq 500 as the sequencer. In the TCR library protocol, unique molecular identifiers were attached to individual cDNA molecules to correct for PCR bias and sequencing error. TCR alpha and beta chains were both sequenced, and the abundances of alpha and beta sequences in each sample were closely correlated with each other. The study's own analysis went as follows. Decombinator V4 was used to annotate the V gene, J gene and CDR3 of the TCR sequences. Expanded TCRs were defined as changing significantly between any two time points under a Poisson model with p below 0.0001. TCR abundances were normalised to the total number of TCRs sequenced per sample and were expressed as counts per million. TRAV1-2 paired with TRAJ12, TRAJ20 or TRAJ33 defined MAIT TCRs, while TRAV10 paired with TRAJ18 defined iNKT TCRs. VDJdb, accessed 1 November 2021, was searched for CMV, EBV and SARS-CoV-2 annotated TCRs, excluding TCRs annotated for multiple antigens. The raw public reads went through TCRdb reprocessing: fastp at Q25, MiXCR clone calling, in-frame beta chains kept. Rows are unified per CDR3 protein, each entry keeping the most common DNA and genes. The V and J calls reflect TCRdb's pipeline rather than the authors' work. This sample comprises 35,000 to 45,000 distinct CDR3 sequences, less than 8% of them detected only once. Under 30% of the sample is held by the ten biggest clonotypes.

The sample holds many counts of this clonotype. This clone's antigen is unknown. No qualities accompany the bases; no much larger clone lies one base away. This receptor was identified in an adult who was a healthcare worker with PCR-confirmed SARS-CoV-2 infection or an uninfected control (not recorded which). This material consisted of whole blood, taken at baseline. The chain uses TRBV12-3 or TRBV12-4 and TRBJ1-1, with TRBD1 perhaps the D gene, on 5 matching bases. The CDR3 amino acid sequence is: CASSPGPVEAFF. The nucleotide sequence is TGTGCCAGCAGTCCAGGGCCCGTCGAAGCTTTCTTT.